This TCR beta chain emerged from a study of blood T cell repertoires in COVID-19. The wider study: Italy, Spain and the United States were the sources of the convalescent and acute COVID-19 samples. PBMCs, B-cell-depleted T cells, or T cells were the source of the cDNA or gDNA that made up the material.

The data were produced by immunoSEQ multiplex PCR, yet TCRdb's version contains in-frame clones alone and is incomplete. The sample has about 120,000 clones, 70% to 85% seen once. This receptor was identified in a human donor with acute or convalescent COVID-19. The donor label of this sample is uncertain. Sequenced input: peripheral blood.

Here the CDR3 DNA reads TGTGCCAGCAGTGAATATGACAGGGCTGGAAACACCATATATTTT. Its translation: CASSEYDRAGNTIYF. This chain connects TRBV2 to TRBJ1-3; TRBD1 matches 7 bases. Germline V gene lookup returns CDR1 SNHLY and CDR2 FYNNEI. V trimming: 2 bases; J trimming: 2 bases; junction bases outside the gene matches: 3. This CDR3 contains 15 residues.